This T cell receptor (beta chain) was identified during a study of cytomegalovirus exposure and HLA in healthy donors (TCRdb year 2017). General notes on the study: The 500 to 800 repertoires of the first cohort and the roughly 120 validation repertoires were produced on the same platform, according to a later analysis. High-throughput TCR immunosequencing, statistical association of individual TCRs with disease status, and machine learning were combined to predict cytomegalovirus infection status. The study aimed to test whether signatures of past pathogen exposure could be identified by cataloging public T cell receptors. Along with the roughly 710-subject first cohort, a separate validation cohort of over a hundred different subjects was used. The full study reports these points: While some public TCRs were present in many individuals, most TCR sequences turned up only very rarely across donors. A later analysis found that TCRs clustered in the first cohort also tended to co-occur in the roughly 120 validation repertoires, with roughly 95% of cluster scores above 0. The study gave a list of about 160 TCR beta chains associated with cytomegalovirus. In vitro tests confirmed that a few of the cytomegalovirus-associated TCR beta chains recognize cytomegalovirus antigens. A later analysis had no HLA typing for the validation cohort, so co-occurrence there was scored across all 130 or so repertoires. The classifier was reported to diagnose cytomegalovirus status with high specificity and sensitivity in both the original and validation cohorts. It was suggested by the authors that the approach could potentially be generalized to other disease states and immunological phenotypes.

Separate from the approximately 670-subject first cohort, the validation cohort of about 130 subjects was the group to which the donors belonged. This clone was detected a few times. Its cognate antigen has yet to be identified. Qualities for individual bases were not recorded, and no much larger clone is one base off. CDR1 and CDR2 are read off the germline V gene (reference sequence) as LNHNV and YYDKDF. Trimmed from V: 2 bases; trimmed from J: 4 bases; junction bases lacking a gene match: 9. The CDR3 starts with the cysteine, ends with the phenylalanine, and has 16 residues. Kept here is only the CDR3 DNA, which spans 48 bases and is read in frame from base 1. To prepare the library, the immunoSEQ multiplex PCR assay was applied. The authors' analysis ran thus. To diagnose cytomegalovirus status from the catalog of TCR beta chain sequences, a statistical classification framework was built. Not all clones reach the TCRdb copy of this immuneACCESS table, which keeps in-frame sequences only. Checked studies attribute under half of the gap to unresolved V genes and leave the rest unexplained. From that table come the V and J calls and clone size; the DNA was used to work out D and trimming. This sample gives around 130,000 clones in total; around nine tenths of them show up just once. Clones ranked in the top ten supply 3% to 4% of the sample.

The chain couples TRBV15 to TRBJ2-3, with TRBD1 matching 7 junction bases. Input material: PBMCs. The TCR originated in a man aged 25 to 40 in good health and CMV-seronegative. The sequence in DNA is TGTGCCACCAGCAGAAACAGGGGACGAGGGGCAGATACGCAGTATTTT. This gives the protein CATSRNRGRGADTQYF.